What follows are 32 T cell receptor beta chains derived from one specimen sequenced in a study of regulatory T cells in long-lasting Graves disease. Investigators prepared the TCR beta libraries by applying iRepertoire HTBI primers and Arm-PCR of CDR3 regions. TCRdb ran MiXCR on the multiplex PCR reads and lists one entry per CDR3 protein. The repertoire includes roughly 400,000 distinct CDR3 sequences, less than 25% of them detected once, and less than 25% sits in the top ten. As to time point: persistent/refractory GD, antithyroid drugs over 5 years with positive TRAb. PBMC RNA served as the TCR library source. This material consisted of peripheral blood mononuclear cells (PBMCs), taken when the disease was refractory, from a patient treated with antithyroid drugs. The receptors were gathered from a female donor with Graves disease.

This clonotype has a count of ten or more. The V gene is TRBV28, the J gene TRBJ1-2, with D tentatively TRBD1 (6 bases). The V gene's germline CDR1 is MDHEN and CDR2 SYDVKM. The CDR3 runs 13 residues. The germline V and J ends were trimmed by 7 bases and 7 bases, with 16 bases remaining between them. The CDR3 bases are TGTGCCAGCATTCCCCCGGGGGCGACTGGCTACACCTTC. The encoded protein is CASIPPGATGYTF.

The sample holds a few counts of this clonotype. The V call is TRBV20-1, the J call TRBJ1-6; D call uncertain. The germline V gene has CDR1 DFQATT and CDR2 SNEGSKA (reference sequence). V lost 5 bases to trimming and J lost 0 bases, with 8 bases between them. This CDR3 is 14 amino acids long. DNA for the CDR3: TGCAGTGCTTTGAGGAGCTCCTATAATTCACCCCTCCACTTT. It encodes CSALRSSYNSPLHF.

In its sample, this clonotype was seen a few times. CDR3 in amino acids: CSANPSSGSSSYEQYF. As DNA, the CDR3 is TGCAGTGCTAATCCTTCTAGCGGGTCAAGCTCCTACGAGCAGTACTTC. This chain links TRBV20-1 with TRBJ2-7; 8 bases map to TRBD2. Trimming at V came to 4 bases and at J to 0 bases, leaving 11 bases not matched to a gene. The CDR3 runs 16 residues. Germline CDR1 and CDR2: DFQATT and SNEGSKA (reference sequence).

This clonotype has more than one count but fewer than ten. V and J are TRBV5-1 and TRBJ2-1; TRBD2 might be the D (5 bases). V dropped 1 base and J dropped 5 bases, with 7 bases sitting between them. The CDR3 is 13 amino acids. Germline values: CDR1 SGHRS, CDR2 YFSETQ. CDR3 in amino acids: CASSLIGDNEQFF. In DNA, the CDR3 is TGCGCCAGCAGCTTGATCGGGGACAATGAGCAGTTCTTC.

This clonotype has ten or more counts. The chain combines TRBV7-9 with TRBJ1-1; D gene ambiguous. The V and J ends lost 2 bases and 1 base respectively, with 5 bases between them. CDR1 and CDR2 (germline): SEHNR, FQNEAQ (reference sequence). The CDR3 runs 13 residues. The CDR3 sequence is CASSLQQNTEAFF. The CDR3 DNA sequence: TGTGCCAGCAGCTTACAGCAGAACACTGAAGCTTTCTTT.

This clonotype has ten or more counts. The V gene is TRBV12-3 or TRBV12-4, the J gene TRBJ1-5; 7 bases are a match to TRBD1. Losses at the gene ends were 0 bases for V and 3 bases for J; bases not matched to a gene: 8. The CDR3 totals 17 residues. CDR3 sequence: CASSLALQGRTNQPQHF. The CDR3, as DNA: TGTGCCAGCAGTTTAGCGTTACAGGGGCGAACCAATCAGCCCCAGCATTTT.

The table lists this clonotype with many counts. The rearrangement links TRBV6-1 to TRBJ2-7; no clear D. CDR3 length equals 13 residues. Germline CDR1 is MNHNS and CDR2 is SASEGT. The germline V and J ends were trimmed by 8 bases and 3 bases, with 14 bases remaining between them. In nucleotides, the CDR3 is TGTGCCAGCCAAAGGAACATCGGCTACGAGCAGTACTTC. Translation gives CASQRNIGYEQYF.

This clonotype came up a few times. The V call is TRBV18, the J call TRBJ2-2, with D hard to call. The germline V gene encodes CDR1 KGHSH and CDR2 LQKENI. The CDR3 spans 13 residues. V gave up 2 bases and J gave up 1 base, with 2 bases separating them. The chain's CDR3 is CASSPKNTGELFF. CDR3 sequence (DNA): TGTGCCAGCTCACCAAAGAACACCGGGGAGCTGTTTTTT. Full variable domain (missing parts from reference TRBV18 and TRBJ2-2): NAGVMQNPRHLVRRRGQEARLRCSPMKGHSHVYWYRQLPEEGLKFMVYLQKENIIDESGMPKERFSAEFPKEGPSILRIQQVVRGDSAAYFCASSPKNTGELFFGEGSRLTVL.

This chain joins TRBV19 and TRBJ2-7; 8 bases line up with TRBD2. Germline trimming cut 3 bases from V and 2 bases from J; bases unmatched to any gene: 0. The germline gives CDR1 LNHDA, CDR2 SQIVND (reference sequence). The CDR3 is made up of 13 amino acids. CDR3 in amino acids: CASSISGAYEQYF. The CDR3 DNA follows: TGTGCCAGTAGTATTAGCGGGGCCTACGAGCAGTACTTC.

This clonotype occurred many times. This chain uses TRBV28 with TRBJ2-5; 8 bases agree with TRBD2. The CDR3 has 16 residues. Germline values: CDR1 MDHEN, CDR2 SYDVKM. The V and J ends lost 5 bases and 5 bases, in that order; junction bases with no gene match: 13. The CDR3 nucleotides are TGTGCCAGCAGTCCCCCCGGGGGGGGGCGCTGGGAGACCCAGTACTTC. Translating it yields CASSPPGGGRWETQYF.

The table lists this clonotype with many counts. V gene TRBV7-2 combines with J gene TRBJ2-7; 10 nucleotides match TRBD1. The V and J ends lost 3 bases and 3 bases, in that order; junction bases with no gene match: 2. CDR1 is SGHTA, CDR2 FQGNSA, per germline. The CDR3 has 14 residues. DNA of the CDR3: TGTGCCAGCAGCTTCGGGACAGGGGTCTACGAGCAGTACTTC. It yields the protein CASSFGTGVYEQYF.

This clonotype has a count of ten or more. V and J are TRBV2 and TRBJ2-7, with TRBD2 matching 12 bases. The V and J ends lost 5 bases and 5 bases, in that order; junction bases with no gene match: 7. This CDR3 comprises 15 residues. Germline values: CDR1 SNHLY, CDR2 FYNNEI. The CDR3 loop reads CASSQRLAGVHEQYF. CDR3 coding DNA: TGTGCCAGCAGTCAAAGACTAGCGGGAGTCCACGAGCAGTACTTC.

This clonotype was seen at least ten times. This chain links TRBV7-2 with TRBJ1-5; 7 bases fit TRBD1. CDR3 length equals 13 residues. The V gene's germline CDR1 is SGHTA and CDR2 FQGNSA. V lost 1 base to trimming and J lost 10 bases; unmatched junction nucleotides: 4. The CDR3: CASSLEGARPQHF. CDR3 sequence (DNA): TGTGCCAGCAGCTTAGAGGGGGCAAGACCCCAGCATTTT.

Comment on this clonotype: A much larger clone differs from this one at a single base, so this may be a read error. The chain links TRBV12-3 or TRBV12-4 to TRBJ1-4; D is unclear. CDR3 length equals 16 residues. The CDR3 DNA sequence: TGTGCCAGCAGTCCCCACCTGGCGAACCCTAATGAAAAACTGTCTTTT. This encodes CASSPHLANPNEKLSF.

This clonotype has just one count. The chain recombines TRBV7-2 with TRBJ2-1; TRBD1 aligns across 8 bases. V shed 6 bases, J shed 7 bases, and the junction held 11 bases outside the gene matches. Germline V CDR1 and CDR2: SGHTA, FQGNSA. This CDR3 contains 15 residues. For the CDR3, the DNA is TGTGCCAGCAGTTTATATCAGGGGACAGGAAATGAGCAGTTCTTC. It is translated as CASSLYQGTGNEQFF.

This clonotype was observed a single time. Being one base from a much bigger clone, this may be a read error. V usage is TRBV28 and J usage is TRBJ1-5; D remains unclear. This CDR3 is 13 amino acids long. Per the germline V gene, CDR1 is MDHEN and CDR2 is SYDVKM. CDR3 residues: CASSPRDHQPRHF. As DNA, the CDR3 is TGTGCCAGCAGTCCCAGAGATCATCAGCCCCGGCATTTT.

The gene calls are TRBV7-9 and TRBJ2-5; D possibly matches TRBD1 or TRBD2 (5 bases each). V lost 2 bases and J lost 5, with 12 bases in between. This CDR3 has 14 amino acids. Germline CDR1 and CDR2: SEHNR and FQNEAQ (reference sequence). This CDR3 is CASSLMGPQETQYF. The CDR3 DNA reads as TGTGCCAGCAGCTTAATGGGACCTCAGGAGACCCAGTACTTC.

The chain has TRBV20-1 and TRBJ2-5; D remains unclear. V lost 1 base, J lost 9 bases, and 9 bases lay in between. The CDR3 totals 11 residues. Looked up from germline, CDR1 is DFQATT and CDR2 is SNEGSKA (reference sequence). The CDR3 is CSARGPSAQYF. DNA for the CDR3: TGCAGTGCTAGAGGCCCATCGGCCCAGTACTTC.

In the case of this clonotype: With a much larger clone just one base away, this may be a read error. The chain's CDR3 is CAGSQRLAGYTEAFF. DNA of the CDR3: TGTGCCGGCAGCCAAAGATTGGCAGGGTACACTGAAGCTTTCTTT. This rearrangement joins TRBV7-2 to TRBJ1-1; a possible D gene is TRBD1 (5 bases). The CDR3 extends over 15 amino acids. Looked up from germline, CDR1 is SGHTA and CDR2 is FQGNSA.

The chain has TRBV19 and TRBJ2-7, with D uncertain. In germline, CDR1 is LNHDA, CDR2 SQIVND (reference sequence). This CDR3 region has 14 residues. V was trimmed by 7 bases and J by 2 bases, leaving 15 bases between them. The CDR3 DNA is TGTGCCAGTAAGTCCTCAACACCACCCTACGAGCAGTACTTC. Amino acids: CASKSSTPPYEQYF.

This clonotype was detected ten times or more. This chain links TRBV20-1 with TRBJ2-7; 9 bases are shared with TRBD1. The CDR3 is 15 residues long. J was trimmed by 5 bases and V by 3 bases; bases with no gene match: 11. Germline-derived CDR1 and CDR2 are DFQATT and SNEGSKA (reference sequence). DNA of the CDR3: TGCAGTGCTAGCGATAGCCCGGGACAGGGTCACGAGCAGTACTTC. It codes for CSASDSPGQGHEQYF.

In DNA form, the CDR3 reads TGTGCCAGCAGTGCCACAGGGGAATGGCAGCCCCAGCATTTT. Translation gives CASSATGEWQPQHF. The V and J genes are TRBV28 and TRBJ1-5, with 7 bases identical to TRBD1. V was pared by 5 bases and J by 7 bases, with 8 bases of the junction left unmatched. The V gene's germline CDR1 is MDHEN and CDR2 SYDVKM. This CDR3 is built from 14 residues.

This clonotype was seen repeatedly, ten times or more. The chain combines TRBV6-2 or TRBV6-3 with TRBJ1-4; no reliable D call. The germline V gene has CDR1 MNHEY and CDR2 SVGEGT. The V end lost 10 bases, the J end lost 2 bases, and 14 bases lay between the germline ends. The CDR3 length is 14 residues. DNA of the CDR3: TGTGCCACCCGGCGGATCATGACTAATGAAAAACTGTTTTTT. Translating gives CATRRIMTNEKLFF.

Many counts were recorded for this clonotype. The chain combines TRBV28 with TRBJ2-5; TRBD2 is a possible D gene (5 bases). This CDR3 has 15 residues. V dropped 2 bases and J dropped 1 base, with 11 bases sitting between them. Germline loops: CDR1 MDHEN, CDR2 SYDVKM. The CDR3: CASSLRRRSQETQYF. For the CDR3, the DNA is TGTGCCAGCAGTTTACGGAGGAGGAGCCAAGAGACCCAGTACTTC.

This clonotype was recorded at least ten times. The CDR3 sequence is CSVPDGYTF. DNA for the CDR3: TGCAGTGTCCCAGACGGCTACACCTTC. This sequence joins TRBV20-1 and TRBJ1-2, with no clear D. In germline, CDR1 is DFQATT, CDR2 SNEGSKA (reference sequence). The V end was cut by 7 bases, the J end by 8 bases, with 8 bases between. The CDR3 consists of 9 residues.

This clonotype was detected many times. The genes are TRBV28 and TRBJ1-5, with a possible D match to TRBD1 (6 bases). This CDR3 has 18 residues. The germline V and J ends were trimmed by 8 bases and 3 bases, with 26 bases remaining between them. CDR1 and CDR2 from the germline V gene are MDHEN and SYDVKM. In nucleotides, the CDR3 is TGTGCCAGCCTTCAGTCCCGGGGGGGCGGGGGTTTCAATCAGCCCCAGCATTTT. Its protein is CASLQSRGGGGFNQPQHF. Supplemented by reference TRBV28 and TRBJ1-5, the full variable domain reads DVKVTQSSRYLVKRTGEKVFLECVQDMDHENMFWYRQDPGLGLRLIYFSYDVKMKEKGDIPEGYSVSREKKERFSLILESASTNQTSMYLCASLQSRGGGGFNQPQHFGDGTRLSIL.

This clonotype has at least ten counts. As DNA, the CDR3 is TGTGCCAGCAGTTATGACCTGGGGACTGAAGCTTTCTTT. Its protein is CASSYDLGTEAFF. The rearrangement links TRBV6-5 to TRBJ1-1; D not resolved. V was pared by 3 bases and J by 5 bases, with 10 bases between. The CDR3 has 13 amino acids. CDR1 and CDR2 from the germline V gene are MNHEY and SVGAGI.

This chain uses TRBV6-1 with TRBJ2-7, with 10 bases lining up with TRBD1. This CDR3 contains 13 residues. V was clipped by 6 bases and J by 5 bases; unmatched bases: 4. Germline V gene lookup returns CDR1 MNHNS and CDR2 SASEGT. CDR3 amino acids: CASRPGQGNEQYF. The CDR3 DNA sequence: TGTGCCAGCAGGCCGGGACAGGGGAACGAGCAGTACTTC.

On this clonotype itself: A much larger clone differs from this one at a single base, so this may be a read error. The CDR3 loop reads CASSDRLRETQCF. CDR3 DNA: TGTGCCAGCAGCGACAGGCTGAGAGAGACCCAGTGCTTC. This chain uses TRBV6-1 with TRBJ2-5, with D possibly being TRBD1 (6 bases). There are 13 residues in the CDR3. Germline V CDR1 and CDR2: MNHNS, SASEGT.

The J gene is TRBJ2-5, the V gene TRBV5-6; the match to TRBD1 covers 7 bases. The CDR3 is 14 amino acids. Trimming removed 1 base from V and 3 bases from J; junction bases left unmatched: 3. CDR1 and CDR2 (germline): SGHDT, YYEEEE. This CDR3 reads CASSLTGVKETQYF. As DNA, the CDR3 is TGTGCCAGCAGCTTGACAGGGGTTAAAGAGACCCAGTACTTC.

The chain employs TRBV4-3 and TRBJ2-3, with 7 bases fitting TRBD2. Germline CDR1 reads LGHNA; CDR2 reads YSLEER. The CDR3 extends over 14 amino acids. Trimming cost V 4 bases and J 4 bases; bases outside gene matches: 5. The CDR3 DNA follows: TGCGCCAGCAGCCCGGGACTATGGGCAGATACGCAGTATTTT. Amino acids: CASSPGLWADTQYF.

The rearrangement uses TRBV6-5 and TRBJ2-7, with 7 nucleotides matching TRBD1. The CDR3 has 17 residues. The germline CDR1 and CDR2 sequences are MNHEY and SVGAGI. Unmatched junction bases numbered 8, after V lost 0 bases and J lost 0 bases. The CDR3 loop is CASSYSSPRQGSYEQYF. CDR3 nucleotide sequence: TGTGCCAGCAGTTACTCCTCACCCCGACAGGGCTCCTACGAGCAGTACTTC.